The 21 T cell receptor beta chains listed next were all sequenced from one sample in a study of T cell repertoires in cytomegalovirus infection. From the reads, TCRdb called clonotypes with MiXCR, one entry per CDR3 protein. The sample carries tens of thousands of distinct CDR3 sequences, approximately 43% recorded once. These receptors' targets are unknown. The material was CD8+ T cells from cultured PBMCs, obtained from culture after CMV antigen stimulation. The receptors stem from a human donor in good health (CMV status not recorded). Some clones in this sample may be carry-over from other donors' samples.

This clonotype was picked up a small number of times. The chain combines TRBV12-3 or TRBV12-4 with TRBJ2-1; 10 nucleotides agree with TRBD2. CDR3 length: 18 residues. Trimming took 6 bases from V and 3 from J; bases not matched to a gene: 14. The CDR3 DNA sequence: TGTGCCAGCAGCGATACTTCTTTCGGGACTAGCGACTACAATGAGCAGTTCTTC. This translates into CASSDTSFGTSDYNEQFF.

The chain combines TRBV28 with TRBJ2-7; D is perhaps TRBD1 or TRBD2 (5 bases each). V shed 5 bases and J shed 1 base, with 12 bases lying between them. CDR1 and CDR2 from the germline V gene are MDHEN and SYDVKM. The CDR3 runs to 14 residues. CDR3: CASSTRGPSYEQYF. CDR3 nucleotides: TGTGCCAGCAGTACTCGGGGCCCTTCCTACGAGCAGTACTTC.

The genes are TRBV6-1 and TRBJ2-7, with 9 bases aligning to TRBD1. Germline V gene data show CDR1 as MNHNS and CDR2 as SASEGT. Trimming removed 8 bases from V and 2 bases from J; junction bases left unmatched: 4. The CDR3 is made up of 13 amino acids. The CDR3 coding sequence is TGTGCCAGCGCTAGACAGGGGGCCTACGAGCAGTACTTC. Protein sequence: CASARQGAYEQYF.

J is TRBJ2-7 and V is TRBV7-2; 10 bases are a match to TRBD2. The CDR3 totals 15 residues. J was trimmed by 5 bases and V by 6 bases; bases with no gene match: 10. In germline, CDR1 is SGHTA, CDR2 FQGNSA. The CDR3 loop reads CASRFRAGGVDEQYF. CDR3 bases: TGTGCCAGCAGGTTTAGAGCGGGAGGGGTCGACGAGCAGTACTTC.

In this sample, this clonotype turned up a few times. CDR3 in DNA: TGTGCCAGCAGCCCCGGACAGTTCTCCTACGAGCAGTACTTC. Its translation is CASSPGQFSYEQYF. The chain uses TRBV7-8 and TRBJ2-7, with a weak D call TRBD1 (6 bases). This CDR3 spans 14 amino acids. V lost 5 bases and J lost 0, with 11 bases in between. The germline V gene has CDR1 SGHVS and CDR2 FQNEAQ.

This clonotype was observed a handful of times. The genes are TRBV7-6 and TRBJ2-7, with no clear D. The CDR3 has 13 amino acids. Germline V gene sequence: CDR1 SGHVS, CDR2 FNYEAQ. The V and J ends lost 5 bases and 3 bases respectively, with 11 bases between them. The CDR3 DNA reads TGTGCCAGCAGCCCGGTTAGTGGCTACGAGCAGTACTTC. This translates into CASSPVSGYEQYF.

This clonotype was seen only a few times. This chain joins TRBV7-3 and TRBJ2-1, with a weak D call TRBD1 (8 bases). The CDR3 has 14 residues. CDR1 and CDR2 (germline): SGHTA, FQGTGA. The V gene lost 5 bases and the J gene lost 5 bases, with 13 bases spanning the gap. CDR3 sequence: CASSHRGGDNEQFF. CDR3 in DNA: TGTGCCAGCAGCCACAGGGGGGGGGACAATGAGCAGTTCTTC.

This clonotype was seen a single time. The chain uses TRBV5-8 and TRBJ1-1; maybe TRBD1 (6 bases). Germline loops: CDR1 SGHTS, CDR2 YDEGEE. The CDR3 length is 14 residues. The germline V and J ends were trimmed by 4 bases and 1 base, with 11 bases remaining between them. The CDR3 loop reads CASSRQGKNTEAFF. The DNA of the CDR3 is TGTGCCAGCAGCCGGCAGGGGAAGAACACTGAAGCTTTCTTT.

The CDR3 DNA sequence: TGTGCCAGCAGTTCGAGGGGGCCCTACGACCAAGAGACCCAGTACTTC. This gives the protein CASSSRGPYDQETQYF. The chain joins TRBV12-3 or TRBV12-4 to TRBJ2-5; 7 bases map to TRBD1. V was pared by 4 bases and J by 0 bases, with 8 bases of the junction left unmatched. The CDR3 is 16 residues long.

This clonotype was recorded a few times. The CDR3 DNA reads TGTGCCACCAGTTACGGGAGATTTAATGAGCAGTTCTTC. Protein sequence: CATSYGRFNEQFF. This chain links TRBV24-1 with TRBJ2-1; D is possibly TRBD2 (6 bases). The length of the CDR3 is 13 residues. Germline-derived CDR1 and CDR2 are KGHDR and SFDVKD. Trimming cost V 6 bases and J 7 bases, with 12 bases left between them.

The chain joins TRBV7-2 to TRBJ1-1; D possibly corresponds to TRBD1 (5 bases). V was trimmed by 4 bases and J by 3 bases, leaving 15 bases between them. CDR3 size: 15 residues. Looked up from germline, CDR1 is SGHTA and CDR2 is FQGNSA. The chain's CDR3 is CASSSPGTGDTEAFF. As DNA, the CDR3 is TGTGCCAGCAGCTCACCAGGGACCGGGGACACTGAAGCTTTCTTT.

The V and J genes are TRBV12-3 or TRBV12-4 and TRBJ2-5; D is undetermined. V was shortened by 1 base and J by 5 bases, with 8 bases between the two germline ends. CDR3 length: 13 amino acids. The CDR3 bases are TGTGCCAGCAGTTTAGAGACTTTGGAGACCCAGTACTTC. Translation: CASSLETLETQYF.

The chain has TRBV7-8 and TRBJ2-3; no definite D call. Trimming shortened V by 4 bases and J by 6 bases, and 11 bases separated the two germline ends. This CDR3 spans 13 amino acids. Germline CDR1 is SGHVS and CDR2 is FQNEAQ. As DNA, the CDR3 is TGTGCCAGCAGCTCGTCTCGGAAGGATACGCAGTATTTT. Amino acids: CASSSSRKDTQYF.

The chain is built from TRBV19 and TRBJ2-2; either TRBD1 or TRBD2 may supply D (5 bases each). The V gene lost 6 bases and the J gene lost 6 bases, with 17 bases spanning the gap. Germline V gene lookup returns CDR1 LNHDA and CDR2 SQIVND (reference sequence). CDR3 length: 15 residues. In DNA form, the CDR3 reads TGTGCCAGTAGCAGGGACCGAGAGGGGTCCGGGGAGCTGTTTTTT. Translation: CASSRDREGSGELFF.

The chain has TRBV7-4 and TRBJ2-5, with TRBD1 identical over 7 bases. The CDR3 is made up of 14 amino acids. CDR1 is SGHVT and CDR2 is SQSDAQ in the germline V gene. V gave up 6 bases and J gave up 2 bases; unmatched junction bases: 6. The CDR3 coding sequence is TGTGCCAGCAGTGTGTCGGGACAGCAAGAGACCCAGTACTTC. This codes for CASSVSGQQETQYF.

This clonotype was counted between two and nine times. The chain carries TRBV27 and TRBJ2-1; 8 bases align to TRBD2. Germline CDR1 MNHEY, CDR2 SMNVEV (reference sequence). The CDR3 has 15 residues. Trimming cost V 2 bases and J 3 bases; bases outside gene matches: 3. The CDR3 nucleotides read TGTGCCAGCAGTTTACCGGGACTAGGCTACAATGAGCAGTTCTTC. The encoded protein is CASSLPGLGYNEQFF.

This clonotype appeared many times. The V call is TRBV7-2, the J call TRBJ1-1, with TRBD1 as a possible D gene (6 bases). Germline CDR1 reads SGHTA; CDR2 reads FQGNSA. Trimming took off 0 bases at V and 5 bases at J, with 16 bases between the two ends. The CDR3 length is 16 residues. The CDR3 bases are TGTGCCAGCAGCTTAGCCCCGGGATCAAGGGGGACTGAAGCTTTCTTT. This codes for CASSLAPGSRGTEAFF.

The chain uses TRBV25-1 and TRBJ2-6; D is possibly TRBD2 (6 bases). This CDR3 comprises 15 residues. V shed 3 bases and J shed 0 bases, with 6 bases lying between them. Looked up from germline, CDR1 is MGHDK and CDR2 is SYGVNS. In nucleotides, the CDR3 is TGTGCCAGCAGTGAGGGACTCTCTGGGGCCAACGTCCTGACTTTC. This gives the protein CASSEGLSGANVLTF.

The J gene is TRBJ1-5, the V gene TRBV7-9; D not certain. The CDR3 consists of 12 residues. CDR1 and CDR2 from the germline V gene are SEHNR and FQNEAQ (reference sequence). Trimming left V 5 bases short and J 0 bases short, with 2 bases between. The CDR3 nucleotides are TGTGCCAGCAGCGGTAGCAATCAGCCCCAGCATTTT. This sequence encodes CASSGSNQPQHF.

The sample holds a few counts of this clonotype. V and J are TRBV5-5 and TRBJ1-5; 8 positions agree with TRBD1. Germline CDR1 reads SGHKS; CDR2 reads YYEKEE (reference sequence). The CDR3 has 14 amino acids. Trimming took 1 base from V and 7 from J; bases not matched to a gene: 4. This CDR3 is CASSLRQGWQPQHF. The CDR3 DNA sequence: TGTGCCAGCAGCTTGAGACAGGGGTGGCAGCCCCAGCATTTT.

The CDR3 spells CASSYSGSSNTEAFF. CDR3 nucleotides: TGTGCCAGCAGTTACTCGGGTAGCTCGAACACTGAAGCTTTCTTT. The V gene is TRBV6-2 or TRBV6-3, the J gene TRBJ1-1, with D unresolved. Germline V gene lookup returns CDR1 MNHEY and CDR2 SVGEGT. The CDR3 is 15 amino acids. V was clipped by 0 bases and J by 1 base, with 9 bases between them.